This T cell receptor beta chain comes out of a study of blood T cell repertoires in COVID-19. Study-wide context: The cDNA or gDNA used as material had been derived from T cells, B-cell-depleted T cells, or PBMCs.

The CDR3 runs 13 residues. With 7 bases removed from V and 3 bases from J, the gap between germline ends came to 12 bases. Germline V gene lookup returns CDR1 SNHLY and CDR2 FYNNEI. Data came from immunoSEQ multiplex PCR; TCRdb stores just in-frame clones and leaves some out. In the table there are approximately 320,000 clones, roughly 91% of which are singletons. Sequenced: peripheral blood. The chain has TRBV2 and TRBJ1-1, with D possibly TRBD1 on 6 matching bases. The source is a woman aged 30 to 39 with COVID-19, enrolled during active disease. CDR3 residues: CASKGGADTEAFF. The CDR3 DNA reads TGTGCCAGCAAGGGGGGGGCGGACACTGAAGCTTTCTTT.